These 19 T cell receptor beta chains share one sample of origin, sequenced in a study of cytotoxic CD8 clonotypes in ibrutinib-treated CLL. Sequenced by immunoSEQ multiplex PCR; TCRdb stores in-frame clones only, minus some. The repertoire holds around 50,000 clones, around 52% seen once, with approximately 27% in the top ten. Specimen: PBMCs, collected after 24 months of ibrutinib treatment. The receptors here all came from a human donor with chronic lymphocytic leukemia.

V and J are TRBV5-1 and TRBJ1-2; 9 positions match TRBD1. Germline-derived CDR1 and CDR2 are SGHRS and YFSETQ. Germline trimming cut 2 bases from V and 8 bases from J; bases unmatched to any gene: 4. The CDR3 is 13 amino acids. DNA for the CDR3: TGCGCCAGCAGCTTAGGGACAGGGTACGGCTACACCTTC. It translates to CASSLGTGYGYTF.

The chain joins TRBV6-1 to TRBJ2-2; no clear D gene. CDR1 and CDR2 (germline): MNHNS, SASEGT. The CDR3 contains 15 residues. Between the trimmed V and J ends, which lost 8 bases and 4 bases, there was a span of 17 bases. The DNA of the CDR3 is TGTGCCAGCCGATTATTCCATAGCTCCACCGGGGAGCTGTTTTTT. It codes for CASRLFHSSTGELFF.

This clone is medium-sized. In the same sample, other DNA sequences code for this CDR3. The genes are TRBV2 and TRBJ1-2, with no clear D. Per the germline V gene, CDR1 is SNHLY and CDR2 is FYNNEI. The CDR3 totals 13 residues. V lost 3 bases and J lost 2, with 7 bases in between. CDR3 sequence: CASSDQENYGYTF. The CDR3 region has the DNA TGTGCCAGCAGTGATCAAGAGAACTATGGCTACACCTTC.

This clone was observed a single time. The V gene is TRBV7-6, the J gene TRBJ2-5; D gene unclear. V lost 5 bases to trimming and J lost 4 bases, with 11 bases between them. CDR1 and CDR2 from the germline V gene are SGHVS and FNYEAQ. The length of the CDR3 is 13 residues. CDR3 amino acids: CASSRSGAETQYF. The CDR3 nucleotides are TGTGCCAGCAGCCGCTCGGGCGCAGAGACCCAGTACTTC.

The chain employs TRBV6-6 and TRBJ1-1; D gene uncertain. The CDR3 loop spans 15 amino acids. Germline CDR1 MNHNY, CDR2 SVGAGI (reference sequence). The V and J ends lost 7 bases and 0 bases respectively, with 15 bases between them. The CDR3 reads CASKDMGNLNTEAFF. The DNA of the CDR3 is TGTGCCAGCAAAGACATGGGCAATTTGAACACTGAAGCTTTCTTT.

The rearrangement uses TRBV5-1 and TRBJ2-5; maybe TRBD2 (7 bases). CDR1 is SGHRS, CDR2 YFSETQ, per germline. The germline V and J ends were trimmed by 4 bases and 5 bases, with 18 bases remaining between them. This CDR3 is 15 amino acids long. CDR3 in amino acids: CASSPGPGGAETQYF. The CDR3 DNA sequence: TGCGCCAGCAGCCCCGGCCCGGGGGGCGCGGAGACCCAGTACTTC.

V usage is TRBV5-6 and J usage is TRBJ1-5; TRBD1 might be the D (5 bases). V dropped 0 bases and J dropped 8 bases, with 15 bases sitting between them. CDR3 size: 15 residues. Germline values: CDR1 SGHDT, CDR2 YYEEEE. The CDR3 DNA reads as TGTGCCAGCAGCTTGGTTGGGGGGAGAATAGAGCCCCAGCATTTT. It encodes CASSLVGGRIEPQHF.

The genes are TRBV29-1 and TRBJ2-5; 12 bases match TRBD2. V gave up 6 bases and J gave up 9 bases; unmatched junction bases: 11. Germline CDR1 SQVTM, CDR2 ANQGSEA. The CDR3 is 14 amino acids. The CDR3 sequence is CSVTGTSGPGAQYF. CDR3 DNA sequence: TGCAGCGTGACCGGGACTAGCGGGCCCGGGGCCCAGTACTTC.

V is TRBV5-6 and J is TRBJ2-1, with 7 bases aligning to TRBD2. Trimming removed 6 bases from V and 0 bases from J; junction bases left unmatched: 6. In germline, CDR1 is SGHDT, CDR2 YYEEEE. This CDR3 comprises 15 residues. The CDR3 region is CASTFGGSSYNEQFF. For the CDR3, the DNA is TGTGCCAGCACCTTCGGGGGGAGCTCCTACAATGAGCAGTTCTTC.

The chain carries TRBV25-1 and TRBJ1-2; D is unresolved. CDR3 size: 12 residues. V was pared by 1 base and J by 2 bases, with 2 bases between. Germline values: CDR1 MGHDK, CDR2 SYGVNS. CDR3 DNA: TGTGCCAGCAGTGAATTAAACTATGGCTACACCTTC. The encoded protein is CASSELNYGYTF.

The DNA for the CDR3 is TGTGCCAGTAGTTCCAGATCCGGGACGGTGAACACTGAAGCTTTCTTT. Translating gives CASSSRSGTVNTEAFF. This chain links TRBV19 with TRBJ1-1; tentatively, D is TRBD1 (5 bases). This CDR3 spans 16 amino acids. Germline values: CDR1 LNHDA, CDR2 SQIVND (reference sequence). V lost 5 bases and J 0 bases, leaving 16 bases between the germline ends.

This chain connects TRBV19 to TRBJ2-3, with D perhaps given as TRBD1 or TRBD2 (5 bases each). The CDR3 totals 16 residues. CDR1 is LNHDA, CDR2 SQIVND, per germline (reference sequence). V gave up 4 bases and J gave up 5 bases, with 19 bases separating them. CDR3 in DNA: TGTGCCAGTAGTACTCTCGAGGGGCTTGACCAAGATACGCAGTATTTT. Its protein product is CASSTLEGLDQDTQYF. The full variable domain, rest sourced from reference TRBV19 and TRBJ2-3, is DGGITQSPKYLFRKEGQNVTLSCEQNLNHDAMYWYRQDPGQGLRLIYYSQIVNDFQKGDIAEGYSVSREKKESFPLTVTSAQKNPTAFYLCASSTLEGLDQDTQYFGPGTRLTVL.

In its sample, this clone was seen many times. The V gene is TRBV5-1, the J gene TRBJ2-3; possibly TRBD1 or TRBD2 for D (6 bases each). This CDR3 has 14 residues. The V and J ends lost 3 bases and 3 bases respectively, with 11 bases between them. Germline loops: CDR1 SGHRS, CDR2 YFSETQ. The CDR3 region has the DNA TGCGCCAGCAGCTGGGGGGACACGACAGATACGCAGTATTTT. Protein sequence: CASSWGDTTDTQYF.

The rearrangement uses TRBV19 and TRBJ1-4; D is possibly TRBD1 (6 bases). Germline V gene data show CDR1 as LNHDA and CDR2 as SQIVND (reference sequence). The CDR3 totals 17 residues. With 2 bases removed from V and 3 bases from J, the gap between germline ends came to 16 bases. CDR3 sequence reads: CASSIQVRTASNEKLFF. CDR3 DNA: TGTGCCAGTAGTATACAGGTCCGGACAGCATCTAATGAAAAACTGTTTTTT.

This chain links TRBV7-8 with TRBJ2-5; 7 nucleotides line up with TRBD2. V was clipped by 3 bases and J by 0 bases; unmatched bases: 7. CDR1 and CDR2 (germline): SGHVS, FQNEAQ. CDR3 size: 16 residues. CDR3 coding DNA: TGTGCCAGCAGCTTTCCCAGCGGGGCGAACCAAGAGACCCAGTACTTC. Translation: CASSFPSGANQETQYF.

This chain links TRBV5-6 with TRBJ2-2; 9 bases agree with TRBD1. Germline CDR1 and CDR2: SGHDT and YYEEEE. This CDR3 comprises 16 residues. V lost 0 bases to trimming and J lost 3 bases; unmatched junction nucleotides: 3. The CDR3 loop reads CASSLAGTGHTGELFF. CDR3 sequence (DNA): TGTGCCAGCAGCTTGGCCGGGACAGGGCACACCGGGGAGCTGTTTTTT.

V is TRBV7-8 and J is TRBJ2-7, with 8 bases matching TRBD1. In germline, CDR1 is SGHVS, CDR2 FQNEAQ. V gave up 5 bases and J gave up 4 bases; unmatched junction bases: 10. The CDR3 length is 15 residues. CDR3 DNA sequence: TGTGCCAGCAGCAACCAGGCAGGGGGCTTATACGAGCAGTACTTC. Residues: CASSNQAGGLYEQYF.

V usage is TRBV5-1 and J usage is TRBJ2-3, with 9 nucleotides matching TRBD1. The CDR3 consists of 16 residues. Losses at the gene ends were 4 bases for V and 0 bases for J; bases not matched to a gene: 6. The germline gives CDR1 SGHRS, CDR2 YFSETQ. CDR3 loop: CASSGQGSRSTDTQYF. CDR3 DNA: TGCGCCAGCAGCGGACAGGGGTCCCGTAGCACAGATACGCAGTATTTT.

The chain combines TRBV5-1 with TRBJ2-3, with 7 bases aligning to TRBD2. CDR1 is SGHRS, CDR2 YFSETQ, per germline. With 0 bases clipped from V and 4 bases from J, the junction kept 8 bases outside the gene matches. The length of the CDR3 is 16 residues. The CDR3 nucleotides are TGCGCCAGCAGCTTGGACGCTAGCGGCGCTGCAGATACGCAGTATTTT. Translating gives CASSLDASGAADTQYF.